The 21 T cell receptor beta chains below were found in one sample sequenced in a study of shared clonotypes between healthy human individuals. The method was immunoSEQ multiplex PCR; TCRdb's version includes in-frame clones alone and lacks a portion of them. The sample lists about 2 million clones, roughly 95% seen once, with around 1.1% in the top ten. CD45RO-negative, CCR7-positively selected cells formed the naive CD8 fraction, excluding terminally differentiated effector memory CD45RA+ cells. Sequenced material: naive CD8+ T cells sorted from blood. Source of these receptors: a man between 18 and 29 years old in good health.

The V gene is TRBV29-1, the J gene TRBJ2-2; 7 nucleotides agree with TRBD1. CDR3 length equals 16 residues. Losses at the gene ends were 1 base for V and 4 bases for J; bases not matched to a gene: 9. Germline V CDR1 and CDR2: SQVTM, ANQGSEA. The CDR3 DNA reads TGCAGCGTTGAAGTAATGGCAGGGGGTTCCACCGGGGAGCTGTTTTTT. Its protein product is CSVEVMAGGSTGELFF.

As to this clone: The same CDR3 is also encoded by other DNA sequences in this sample. This rearrangement joins TRBV10-1 to TRBJ2-5; D is undetermined. The germline V and J ends were trimmed by 0 bases and 5 bases, with 4 bases remaining between them. There are 12 residues in the CDR3. Germline assignment: CDR1 WNHNN and CDR2 SYGVQD (reference sequence). Here the CDR3 DNA reads TGCGCCAGCAGTGAGTCCGGGGAGACCCAGTACTTC. Residues: CASSESGETQYF.

The genes are TRBV4-2 and TRBJ2-3, with 11 bases matching TRBD1. Germline CDR1 is LGHNA and CDR2 is YNFKEQ. With V trimmed by 6 bases and J by 3 bases, 11 bases remained unmatched. The CDR3 totals 17 residues. CDR3 protein: CASRPGTGGVDTDTQYF. The CDR3 DNA follows: TGTGCCAGCAGGCCAGGGACAGGGGGGGTGGATACAGATACGCAGTATTTT.

The rearrangement links TRBV27 to TRBJ1-2, with 7 bases fitting TRBD1. This CDR3 comprises 12 residues. The germline V gene encodes CDR1 MNHEY and CDR2 SMNVEV (reference sequence). The junction had 1 base not matched to a gene; V was cut back by 5 bases and J by 4 bases. DNA for the CDR3: TGTGCCAGCAGTCGACAGGGCTATGGCTACACCTTC. Its translation is CASSRQGYGYTF.

The V call is TRBV29-1, the J call TRBJ2-1, with unresolved D. V lost 0 bases to trimming and J lost 2 bases, with 11 bases between them. CDR1 is SQVTM and CDR2 is ANQGSEA in the germline V gene. The CDR3 sequence is 15 residues long. CDR3 bases: TGCAGCGTTGAAGAGGGTGTCAGCACCTACAATGAGCAGTTCTTC. This encodes CSVEEGVSTYNEQFF.

This clone showed up just once. V gene TRBV7-8 combines with J gene TRBJ2-7; D unresolved. Germline-derived CDR1 and CDR2 are SGHVS and FQNEAQ. The CDR3 spans 15 residues. The V and J ends lost 5 bases and 5 bases respectively, with 19 bases between them. CDR3 DNA: TGTGCCAGCAGCCCAATGGGATTACTTGAAAACGAGCAGTACTTC. This codes for CASSPMGLLENEQYF.

The chain combines TRBV7-9 with TRBJ2-5; tentatively, D is TRBD1 (5 bases). Germline lookup yields CDR1 SEHNR and CDR2 FQNEAQ (reference sequence). V gave up 2 bases and J gave up 2 bases, with 15 bases separating them. The CDR3 consists of 16 residues. CDR3 sequence (DNA): TGTGCCAGCAGCTTAAATAATTGGGGCCCGCAAGAGACCCAGTACTTC. Translating gives CASSLNNWGPQETQYF.

This chain uses TRBV4-3 with TRBJ2-3, with TRBD1 as a possible D gene (6 bases). V gave up 0 bases and J gave up 2 bases, with 12 bases separating them. This CDR3 is built from 16 residues. Germline V gives CDR1 LGHNA, CDR2 YSLEER. The CDR3: CASSQDNGQYTDTQYF. The CDR3 DNA is TGCGCCAGCAGCCAAGATAACGGACAGTACACAGATACGCAGTATTTT.

The gene calls are TRBV13 and TRBJ1-2; weak D call: TRBD1 (6 bases). CDR1 and CDR2 from the germline V gene are PRHDT and FYEKMQ (reference sequence). CDR3 length: 15 residues. V was cut by 10 bases and J by 8 bases, with 26 bases left in between. The CDR3 spells CATAKGEDSALGYTF. Here the CDR3 DNA reads TGTGCCACAGCCAAGGGGGAGGACAGCGCTTTAGGCTACACCTTC.

This clone was picked up one time. An end of the junction differs from the germline gene, which may be a read error. V usage is TRBV7-9 and J usage is TRBJ1-6; D call uncertain. Germline lookup yields CDR1 SEHNR and CDR2 FQNEAQ (reference sequence). CDR3 length: 13 residues. CDR3 residues: CASSPAEVSSLHF. DNA of the CDR3: TGTGCCAGCAGCCCGGCGGAGGTTTCATCCCTCCACTTT.

The CDR3 bases are TGTGCCAGCAGTATTCCGCGGGACGGCACAGATACGCAGTATTTT. Protein product: CASSIPRDGTDTQYF. V usage is TRBV7-3 and J usage is TRBJ2-3; D perhaps matches TRBD2 (6 bases). V shed 6 bases and J shed 1 base, with 14 bases lying between them. Looked up from germline, CDR1 is SGHTA and CDR2 is FQGTGA. This CDR3 has 15 residues.

The chain uses TRBV15 and TRBJ1-2; D is unclear. The CDR3 consists of 14 residues. Per the germline V gene, CDR1 is LNHNV and CDR2 is YYDKDF (reference sequence). Trimming cost V 1 base and J 5 bases, with 11 bases left between them. CDR3 protein: CATSRGAWEYGYTF. In nucleotides, the CDR3 is TGTGCCACCAGCAGAGGGGCGTGGGAATATGGCTACACCTTC.

The chain joins TRBV4-1 to TRBJ2-7; D is uncertain. CDR1 MGHRA and CDR2 YSYEKL come from the germline V gene. The CDR3 runs 14 residues. V gave up 5 bases and J gave up 1 base, with 12 bases separating them. CDR3 amino acids: CASSFFLGSYEQYF. In nucleotides, the CDR3 is TGCGCCAGCAGCTTCTTCCTAGGGTCCTACGAGCAGTACTTC.

CDR3 DNA: TGCGCCAGCAGTGACCCCACCGGGGGCCGAGACACTGAAGCTTTCTTT. It specifies CASSDPTGGRDTEAFF. The chain uses TRBV10-2 and TRBJ1-1; TRBD1 is a possible D gene (6 bases). This CDR3 spans 16 amino acids. The V end lost 3 bases, the J end lost 3 bases, and 17 bases lay between the germline ends. Per the germline V gene, CDR1 is WSHSY and CDR2 is SAAADI.

The chain couples TRBV19 to TRBJ1-2; 7 positions match TRBD1. The CDR3 loop spans 16 amino acids. CDR1 is LNHDA and CDR2 is SQIVND in the germline V gene (reference sequence). Trimming cost V 5 bases and J 8 bases; bases outside gene matches: 17. The CDR3 DNA reads as TGTGCCAGTAGTCAAGCCTCCCCCGGGACAGAATACGGCTACACCTTC. It yields the protein CASSQASPGTEYGYTF.

The chain uses TRBV27 and TRBJ2-2, with D maybe TRBD1 (5 bases). The CDR3 consists of 14 residues. Trimming pared 7 bases from V and 6 bases from J, leaving 15 bases between. Germline values: CDR1 MNHEY, CDR2 SMNVEV (reference sequence). The chain's CDR3 is CASTWGPPPGELFF. The CDR3 region has the DNA TGTGCCAGCACCTGGGGCCCACCCCCCGGGGAGCTGTTTTTT.

V usage is TRBV5-1 and J usage is TRBJ1-2; no clear D. CDR3 length: 14 amino acids. CDR1 and CDR2 from the germline V gene are SGHRS and YFSETQ. The ends were cut back, 1 base at V and 5 bases at J, with 12 bases in the middle. CDR3 DNA sequence: TGCGCCAGCAGCTTGCGCGATGGGAGGTATGGCTACACCTTC. Amino acids: CASSLRDGRYGYTF.

The genes are TRBV29-1 and TRBJ1-2; maybe TRBD1 (6 bases). Germline V lookup: CDR1 SQVTM, CDR2 ANQGSEA. CDR3 length: 14 amino acids. V lost 1 base and J lost 4, with 13 bases in between. The CDR3, as DNA: TGCAGCGTTGAAGGAATGGACAGAACCTATGGCTACACCTTC. It specifies CSVEGMDRTYGYTF. Complete variable domain (other parts from reference TRBV29-1 and TRBJ1-2): SAVISQKPSRDICQRGTSLTIQCQVDSQVTMMFWYRQQPGQSLTLIATANQGSEATYESGFVIDKFPISRPNLTFSTLTVSNMSPEDSSIYLCSVEGMDRTYGYTFGSGTRLTVV.

The chain has TRBV4-3 and TRBJ2-7, with D perhaps given as TRBD1 or TRBD2 (5 bases each). The V end lost 4 bases, the J end lost 6 bases, and 13 bases lay between the germline ends. This CDR3 is built from 13 residues. From germline, CDR1 is LGHNA and CDR2 YSLEER. CDR3 coding DNA: TGCGCCAGCAGCCTGGGTCGGGGCTTCGAGCAGTACTTC. Translation: CASSLGRGFEQYF.

The genes are TRBV19 and TRBJ2-4; the D gene is possibly TRBD1 (5 bases). CDR1 is LNHDA and CDR2 is SQIVND in the germline V gene (reference sequence). The CDR3 loop spans 13 amino acids. V was cut by 0 bases and J by 15 bases, with 15 bases left in between. The CDR3 DNA reads as TGTGCCAGTAGTATAGATCTGGAAGGGGAACTGTACTTC. Translation: CASSIDLEGELYF.

The chain links TRBV27 to TRBJ2-2; tentative D call: TRBD1 (6 bases). V lost 5 bases and J lost 5, with 18 bases in between. The CDR3 runs 16 residues. Germline CDR1 is MNHEY and CDR2 is SMNVEV (reference sequence). The CDR3 is CASSPPWGPGTGELFF. CDR3 coding DNA: TGTGCCAGCAGTCCGCCCTGGGGGCCGGGGACCGGGGAGCTGTTTTTT.